Listed here are 26 T cell receptor beta chains from one sample, sequenced in a study of blood T cell repertoires in COVID-19. The method was immunoSEQ multiplex PCR; TCRdb's version includes in-frame clones alone and lacks a portion of them. The repertoire has about 62,000 clones, roughly 89% of them found once; the top ten carry 1.3%. Sequencing was done on a sample of peripheral blood. These receptors came from an elderly woman with acute or convalescent COVID-19.

The rearrangement links TRBV19 to TRBJ2-4; D might be TRBD2 (5 bases). Trimming took off 4 bases at V and 0 bases at J, with 22 bases between the two ends. Germline V gives CDR1 LNHDA, CDR2 SQIVND (reference sequence). The CDR3 covers 19 residues. This chain's CDR3 is CASSRRPSATPLAKNIQYF. CDR3 nucleotides: TGTGCCAGTAGTAGGAGGCCCTCCGCTACACCCCTAGCCAAAAACATTCAGTACTTC. Together with reference TRBV19 and TRBJ2-4, the CDR3 gives the full variable domain: DGGITQSPKYLFRKEGQNVTLSCEQNLNHDAMYWYRQDPGQGLRLIYYSQIVNDFQKGDIAEGYSVSREKKESFPLTVTSAQKNPTAFYLCASSRRPSATPLAKNIQYFGAGTRLSVL.

This clone was recorded once. The chain combines TRBV5-1 with TRBJ2-3; perhaps TRBD1 as D (6 bases). Trimming removed 4 bases from V and 10 bases from J, with 22 bases in between. Germline V CDR1 and CDR2: SGHRS, YFSETQ. CDR3 size: 15 residues. CDR3 sequence reads: CASSPEAGEQGAQYF. The DNA of the CDR3 is TGCGCCAGCAGCCCTGAGGCAGGGGAGCAAGGGGCGCAGTATTTT.

J is TRBJ2-7 and V is TRBV21-1; the D segment call TRBD1 is taken from the table without a DNA check. TRBV21-1 constitutes a pseudogene. The length of the CDR3 is 14 residues. This CDR3 reads CASGKIHRGCEQYF. The CDR3 coding sequence is TGTGCCAGCGGGAAAATCCACAGGGGTTGCGAGCAGTACTTC.

The gene calls are TRBV18 and TRBJ2-5; D might be TRBD2 (6 bases). With 4 bases removed from V and 5 bases from J, the gap between germline ends came to 14 bases. Per germline, CDR1 KGHSH and CDR2 LQKENI. This CDR3 is 14 amino acids long. In DNA form, the CDR3 reads TGTGCCAGCTCACTGGGTGGCGGGACGGAGACCCAGTACTTC. As protein: CASSLGGGTETQYF.

The chain is built from TRBV5-1 and TRBJ2-7; 10 positions match TRBD2. Looked up from germline, CDR1 is SGHRS and CDR2 is YFSETQ. V trimming: 4 bases; J trimming: 0 bases; junction bases outside the gene matches: 4. The CDR3 is 15 amino acids. The CDR3 reads CASSLTSGYSYEQYF. CDR3 coding DNA: TGCGCCAGCAGCCTGACTAGCGGGTACTCCTACGAGCAGTACTTC.

This chain links TRBV4-1 with TRBJ2-3, with unresolved D. V was clipped by 10 bases and J by 6 bases, with 20 bases between them. The CDR3 sequence is 14 residues long. The V gene's germline CDR1 is MGHRA and CDR2 YSYEKL. CDR3 in DNA: TGCGCCACCTCAACGGGTACTCTCACGGATACGCAGTATTTT. Protein product: CATSTGTLTDTQYF.

This clone was detected once. The rearrangement links TRBV5-4 to TRBJ2-2; D not certain. Trimming shortened V by 0 bases and J by 5 bases, and 8 bases separated the two germline ends. Looked up from germline, CDR1 is SGHNT and CDR2 is YYREEE (reference sequence). This CDR3 spans 14 amino acids. CDR3 nucleotides: TGTGCCAGCAGCTTGGTAATAGAGACCGGGGAGCTGTTTTTT. This sequence encodes CASSLVIETGELFF. Full variable domain (outside the CDR3, taken from reference TRBV5-4 and TRBJ2-2): ETGVTQSPTHLIKTRGQQVTLRCSSQSGHNTVSWYQQALGQGPQFIFQYYREEENGRGNFPPRFSGLQFPNYSSELNVNALELDDSALYLCASSLVIETGELFFGEGSRLTVL.

The chain is built from TRBV18 and TRBJ1-1; no definite D call. The CDR3 has 15 amino acids. Trimming took 2 bases from V and 0 from J, leaving 10 bases between them. Germline assignment: CDR1 KGHSH and CDR2 LQKENI. The CDR3 DNA is TGTGCCAGCTCACCAGTAGGAGAGATGAACACTGAAGCTTTCTTT. Protein product: CASSPVGEMNTEAFF.

V and J are TRBV19 and TRBJ2-7; TRBD2 agrees at 9 bases. The CDR3 length is 14 residues. CDR1 is LNHDA and CDR2 is SQIVND in the germline V gene (reference sequence). Unmatched junction bases numbered 6, after V lost 6 bases and J lost 3 bases. Here the CDR3 DNA reads TGTGCCAGTAGCGAGGGACTAGCCGACTACGAGCAGTACTTC. Protein product: CASSEGLADYEQYF.

The V gene is TRBV6-5, the J gene TRBJ2-1, with 8 bases that match TRBD2. The germline V gene encodes CDR1 MNHEY and CDR2 SVGAGI. V trimming: 8 bases; J trimming: 4 bases; junction bases outside the gene matches: 7. There are 14 residues in the CDR3. This chain's CDR3 is CASRSGGEYNEQFF. CDR3 in DNA: TGTGCCAGCCGTTCGGGGGGGGAATACAATGAGCAGTTCTTC.

This chain uses TRBV5-4 with TRBJ1-2; 7 bases line up with TRBD1. Germline V lookup: CDR1 SGHNT, CDR2 YYREEE (reference sequence). This CDR3 contains 13 residues. The V segment lost 4 bases and the J segment 6 bases; nucleotides outside the gene matches: 6. CDR3 amino acids: CASSLVGTDGYTF. CDR3 coding DNA: TGTGCCAGCAGCCTCGTCGGGACAGATGGCTACACCTTC.

The gene calls are TRBV24-1 and TRBJ1-2; D may be TRBD1 (5 bases). Germline CDR1 is KGHDR and CDR2 is SFDVKD. The CDR3 runs to 16 residues. V lost 4 bases and J lost 7, with 21 bases in between. As DNA, the CDR3 is TGTGCCACCAGTGACCCTACCGCAGGGAAAGAAACTGGCTACACCTTC. This gives the protein CATSDPTAGKETGYTF.

The CDR3 nucleotides read TGTGCCAGCAGTCGAGGGGGCCCGAGCTCCTACAATGAGCAGTTCTTC. Translation: CASSRGGPSSYNEQFF. The chain couples TRBV28 to TRBJ2-1; TRBD1 aligns across 7 bases. The CDR3 consists of 16 residues. The J segment lost 0 bases and the V segment lost 5 bases, leaving 7 bases of the junction unmatched. Germline CDR1 reads MDHEN; CDR2 reads SYDVKM.

This clone was found once. The V call is TRBV28, the J call TRBJ2-3; 7 nucleotides align to TRBD2. Germline loops: CDR1 MDHEN, CDR2 SYDVKM. This CDR3 comprises 13 residues. V shed 5 bases, J shed 7 bases, and the junction held 6 bases outside the gene matches. CDR3 residues: CASSPLAVNTQYF. Here the CDR3 DNA reads TGTGCCAGCAGTCCCCTAGCGGTCAATACGCAGTATTTT.

The chain has TRBV28 and TRBJ1-3; D gene uncertain. With 6 bases removed from V and 4 bases from J, the gap between germline ends came to 16 bases. The CDR3 covers 15 residues. Germline V gene lookup returns CDR1 MDHEN and CDR2 SYDVKM. The CDR3 region is CASRTESLPGNTIYF. CDR3 bases: TGTGCCAGCAGAACCGAGAGTTTGCCGGGAAACACCATATATTTT.

In DNA form, the CDR3 reads TGTGCCAGCAGTCGCCGCCCGGGAGGCTACACCTTC. Its translation: CASSRRPGGYTF. This chain joins TRBV6-5 and TRBJ1-2, with no clear D. Germline V gene data show CDR1 as MNHEY and CDR2 as SVGAGI. V lost 5 bases, J lost 8 bases, and 12 bases lay in between. The CDR3 loop spans 12 amino acids.

J is TRBJ1-1 and V is TRBV18, with TRBD1 matching 9 bases. J was trimmed by 6 bases and V by 6 bases; bases with no gene match: 8. The CDR3 consists of 14 residues. CDR1 KGHSH and CDR2 LQKENI come from the germline V gene. The CDR3 region is CASSSRDRDAEAFF. As DNA, the CDR3 is TGTGCCAGCTCCTCCCGGGACAGGGACGCTGAAGCTTTCTTT.

The chain joins TRBV29-1 to TRBJ2-7; 7 nucleotides match TRBD1. This CDR3 is 11 amino acids long. V lost 8 bases, J lost 12 bases, and 13 bases stayed unmatched. Germline lookup yields CDR1 SQVTM and CDR2 ANQGSEA. The CDR3: CSRTGRRVSYF. CDR3 in DNA: TGCAGCCGGACAGGCCGGCGAGTTTCGTACTTC.

In DNA form, the CDR3 reads TGTGCCTGGAGCCCGATACAGGGATCGCAGTTCTTC. Translation gives CAWSPIQGSQFF. The rearrangement joins TRBV30 to TRBJ2-1, with TRBD1 as a possible D gene (6 bases). Between the trimmed V and J ends, which lost 3 bases and 12 bases, there was a span of 15 bases. This CDR3 contains 12 residues. Germline CDR1 reads GTSNPN; CDR2 reads SVGIG (reference sequence).

A single count supports this clone. The gene calls are TRBV28 and TRBJ2-7, with 8 bases that match TRBD2. This CDR3 has 16 amino acids. Germline lookup yields CDR1 MDHEN and CDR2 SYDVKM. The junction had 12 bases not matched to a gene; V was cut back by 5 bases and J by 3 bases. The CDR3 region is CASSDLKGGRLYEQYF. As DNA, the CDR3 is TGTGCCAGCAGTGACCTAAAGGGCGGGAGGCTCTACGAGCAGTACTTC. Combining the CDR3 with reference TRBV28 and TRBJ2-7 gives the whole variable domain DVKVTQSSRYLVKRTGEKVFLECVQDMDHENMFWYRQDPGLGLRLIYFSYDVKMKEKGDIPEGYSVSREKKERFSLILESASTNQTSMYLCASSDLKGGRLYEQYFGPGTRLTVT.

The chain recombines TRBV9 with TRBJ2-3; TRBD2 is a possible D gene (5 bases). The V gene lost 4 bases and the J gene lost 6 bases, with 12 bases spanning the gap. In germline, CDR1 is SGDLS, CDR2 YYNGEE. The CDR3 totals 13 residues. CDR3 sequence reads: CASSLPGIDTQYF. CDR3 bases: TGTGCCAGCAGCCTGCCCGGGATCGATACGCAGTATTTT.

The genes are TRBV3-1 (or the pseudogene TRBV3-2) and TRBJ2-5, with TRBD2 identical over 8 bases. After removal of 4 bases from V and 4 bases from J, the junction contained 8 bases not matched to a gene. Germline CDR1 reads LGHDT; CDR2 reads YNNKEL (reference sequence). This CDR3 is built from 15 residues. This CDR3 is CASSLPGLGIETQYF. Here the CDR3 DNA reads TGTGCCAGCAGCCTACCGGGACTAGGAATAGAGACCCAGTACTTC.

The chain is built from TRBV30 and TRBJ1-5; 7 nucleotides align to TRBD1. The junction had 8 bases not matched to a gene; V was cut back by 5 bases and J by 4 bases. The CDR3 extends over 14 amino acids. Germline values: CDR1 GTSNPN, CDR2 SVGIG (reference sequence). This CDR3 is CAWSTGAENQPQHF. DNA of the CDR3: TGTGCCTGGTCTACAGGGGCCGAGAATCAGCCCCAGCATTTT. Variable domain in full (rest from reference TRBV30 and TRBJ1-5): SQTIHQWPATLVQPVGSPLSLECTVEGTSNPNLYWYRQAAGRGLQLLFYSVGIGQISSEVPQNLSASRPQDRQFILSSKKLLLSDSGFYLCAWSTGAENQPQHFGDGTRLSIL.

This chain uses TRBV27 with TRBJ1-5; D is possibly TRBD1 (6 bases). CDR3 length equals 14 residues. V dropped 8 bases and J dropped 2 bases, with 13 bases sitting between them. Germline-derived CDR1 and CDR2 are MNHEY and SMNVEV (reference sequence). CDR3 sequence (DNA): TGTGCCAGCTCGCGGGGGGCAGGCAATCAGCCCCAGCATTTT. Its translation is CASSRGAGNQPQHF.

The chain recombines TRBV5-4 with TRBJ2-7; 9 bases are shared with TRBD1. From germline, CDR1 is SGHNT and CDR2 YYREEE (reference sequence). This CDR3 region has 15 residues. The trim removed 1 base at V and 4 bases at J, leaving 6 bases unmatched. The CDR3 coding sequence is TGTGCCAGCAGCTTGACAGGGGGCCATCCTTACGAGCAGTACTTC. It yields the protein CASSLTGGHPYEQYF. Together with reference TRBV5-4 and TRBJ2-7, the CDR3 gives the full variable domain: ETGVTQSPTHLIKTRGQQVTLRCSSQSGHNTVSWYQQALGQGPQFIFQYYREEENGRGNFPPRFSGLQFPNYSSELNVNALELDDSALYLCASSLTGGHPYEQYFGPGTRLTVT.

The chain couples TRBV7-9 to TRBJ2-2; D may be TRBD2 (7 bases). V gave up 8 bases and J gave up 3 bases, with 22 bases separating them. The CDR3 has 17 amino acids. In germline, CDR1 is SEHNR, CDR2 FQNEAQ (reference sequence). CDR3 amino acids: CASGPLWGGIDTGELFF. The CDR3 bases are TGTGCCAGCGGGCCTCTGTGGGGGGGCATAGACACCGGGGAGCTGTTTTTT.